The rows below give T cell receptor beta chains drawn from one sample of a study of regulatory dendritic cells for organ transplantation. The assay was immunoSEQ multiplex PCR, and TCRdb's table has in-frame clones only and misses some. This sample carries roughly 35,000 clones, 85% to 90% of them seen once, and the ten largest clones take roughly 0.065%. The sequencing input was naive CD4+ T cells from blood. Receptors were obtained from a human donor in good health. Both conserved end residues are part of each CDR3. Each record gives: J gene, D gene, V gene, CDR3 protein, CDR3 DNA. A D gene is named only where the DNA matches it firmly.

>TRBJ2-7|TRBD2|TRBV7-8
CASMSLAGSYEQYF
TGTGCCAGCATGTCTCTAGCGGGAAGCTACGAGCAGTACTTC
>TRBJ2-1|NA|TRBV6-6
CASSYSRGREQFF
TGTGCCAGCAGTTACTCGAGGGGCCGTGAGCAGTTCTTC
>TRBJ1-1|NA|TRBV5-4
CASSSSTGGNTEAFF
TGTGCCAGCAGCTCCTCCACTGGGGGGAACACTGAAGCTTTCTTT
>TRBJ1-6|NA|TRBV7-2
CASTLRTVDSYNSPLHF
TGTGCCAGCACTCTCCGTACAGTGGACTCCTATAATTCACCCCTCCACTTT
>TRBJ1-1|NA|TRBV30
CAWSVQLASEAFF
TGTGCCTGGAGTGTGCAGCTGGCCTCTGAAGCTTTCTTT
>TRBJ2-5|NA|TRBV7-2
CASSRRASLIVGGETQYF
TGTGCCAGCAGCCGACGAGCTAGCTTAATAGTAGGAGGAGAGACCCAGTACTTC
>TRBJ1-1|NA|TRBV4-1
CASSQPMGLSSGKYNTEAFF
TGCGCCAGCAGCCAACCCATGGGACTGTCATCGGGAAAATATAACACTGAAGCTTTCTTT
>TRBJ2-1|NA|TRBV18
CASSPQGTGYNEQFF
TGTGCCAGCTCGCCACAAGGGACTGGTTACAATGAGCAGTTCTTC
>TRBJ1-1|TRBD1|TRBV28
CASTTYRTGRTTEAFF
TGTGCCAGCACCACCTACCGGACAGGGCGAACCACTGAAGCTTTCTTT
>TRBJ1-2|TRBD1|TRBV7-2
CVSSLGGTGGNTF
TGTGTCAGCAGCCTAGGCGGGACAGGGGGCAACACCTTC
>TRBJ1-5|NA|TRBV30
CAWSVPDRLDQPQHF
TGTGCCTGGAGTGTACCTGACCGCTTGGATCAGCCCCAGCATTTT
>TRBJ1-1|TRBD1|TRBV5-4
CASSWKRGRNPEAFF
TGTGCCAGCAGCTGGAAAAGGGGGCGGAATCCTGAAGCTTTCTTT
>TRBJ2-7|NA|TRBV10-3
CAISGGGGYEQYF
TGTGCCATCAGTGGTGGAGGGGGCTACGAGCAGTACTTC
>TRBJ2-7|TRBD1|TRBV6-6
CASRTGTGIVYEQYF
TGTGCCAGCAGAACTGGGACAGGGATTGTCTACGAGCAGTACTTC
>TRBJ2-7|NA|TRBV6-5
CASASSRGMGEQYF
TGTGCCAGCGCATCTAGCCGTGGCATGGGCGAGCAGTACTTC
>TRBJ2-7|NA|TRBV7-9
CASSLGRADEQYF
TGTGCCAGCAGCTTAGGCAGGGCGGACGAGCAGTACTTC
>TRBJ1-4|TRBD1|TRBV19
CASSTRDRLNEKLFF
TGTGCCAGTAGTACTCGGGACAGGCTAAATGAAAAACTGTTTTTT
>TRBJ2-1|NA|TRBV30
CAWSVLSSSYNEQFF
TGTGCCTGGAGTGTACTCTCCAGCTCCTACAATGAGCAGTTCTTC
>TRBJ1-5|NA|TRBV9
CASSAGSDNQPQHF
TGTGCCAGCAGCGCCGGGTCAGATAATCAGCCCCAGCATTTT
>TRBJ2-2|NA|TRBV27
CASSRTPFRGSPNTGELFF
TGTGCCAGCAGTCGAACCCCCTTCCGGGGGAGTCCCAACACCGGGGAGCTGTTTTTT
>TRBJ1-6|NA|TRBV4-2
CASSLRTNSYNSPLHF
TGTGCCAGCAGCCTCAGAACTAACTCCTATAATTCACCCCTCCACTTT
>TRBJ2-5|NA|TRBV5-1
CASSLASSGALLGETQYF
TGCGCCAGCAGCTTGGCCTCCAGCGGAGCCCTCCTGGGGGAGACCCAGTACTTC
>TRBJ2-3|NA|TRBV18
CASSLRGLNTDTQYF
TGTGCCAGCTCACTCAGAGGACTGAACACAGATACGCAGTATTTT
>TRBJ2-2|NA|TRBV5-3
CARSALGAGELFF
TGTGCCAGAAGCGCCTTGGGGGCCGGGGAGCTGTTTTTT
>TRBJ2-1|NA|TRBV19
CASSAQGYNEQFF
TGTGCCAGTAGCGCACAGGGTTACAATGAGCAGTTCTTC
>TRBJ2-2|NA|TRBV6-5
CASSYSTGELFF
TGTGCCAGCAGTTACTCAACCGGGGAGCTGTTTTTT